The T cell receptor beta chain under discussion was sequenced for a study of beta chain features in type 1 diabetes (dated by TCRdb to between 2018 and 2020). In the study overall: Patients and healthy donors did not differ in mean age, gender distribution, total cell number or subset yield. In the study, TCRB repertoires of sorted circulating CD4+ T cell subsets from recently diagnosed type 1 diabetes patients were compared with those of matched healthy donors. A total of approximately 99,000,000 sorted cells were examined across all samples, and RNA yield correlated strongly with the number of cells per subset. Regulatory and stem cell-like memory subsets were isolated from only 8 patients and roughly 8 healthy donors, whereas naive and central memory subsets came from all 30 or so donors. The paper's findings and limits, for the study overall: Because cDNA was sequenced instead of genomic DNA, highly expressing activated cells could be over-represented, though the groups showed no difference in activation or CD3 levels. Type 1 diabetes patients showed a moderate but significant shortening of TCRB CDR3 length in all four CD4+ subsets. At VDJ recombination sites, type 1 diabetes patients had fewer insertions and more deleted nucleotides, which implies abnormalities in thymic rearrangement. Shorter templates might be favored by PCR, yet because patient and control samples were amplified and corrected together, any such skew would affect both groups equally. Because small numbers of individuals were included in the HLA sub-analyses, any influence of HLA type on TCRB rearrangement was left unresolved. Naive, central memory and regulatory TCRB repertoires appeared to be more alike among patients than among healthy donors.

From each donor, a single peripheral blood sample of approximately 110 mL on average was drawn into heparinised tubes. Naive, central memory, regulatory and stem cell-like memory CD4+ T cells were sorted on a BD FACSAria II using a panel including CD45RO, CCR7, CD25, CD127, CD95 and CD27. Purity was above 95% for every sorted population. PBMCs were separated immediately by Lymphoprep density gradient centrifugation and were stained directly, without being cultured. Samples were stained and sorted in pairs, with one healthy donor and one patient per experiment, so that batch effects were minimized. From the cysteine up to the phenylalanine, the CDR3 has a length of 14 residues. This entry keeps only the CDR3 DNA: 42 bases, framed from base 1. Looking up the germline V gene (reference sequence) yields CDR1 GTSNPN and CDR2 SVGIG. As regards this clone: Its antigen is currently not known. No clone much larger than this one lies a single base away; base qualities are absent.

The entire isolated RNA was reverse transcribed using the High Capacity cDNA Reverse Transcription Kit, and thus expressed TCRB transcripts were sequenced. Naive, central memory and regulatory T cell samples underwent deep immunoSEQ sequencing, averaging approximately 3.5 million total reads per sample. Sorted cells were lysed in RLT buffer, and RNA was extracted using DNase-treated RNeasy Micro or Mini kits according to cell number. To prevent cross-contamination, every cell subset was processed on its own, while patient and healthy donor samples were processed together. TCRB sequences were amplified from cDNA with the immunoSEQ multiplex PCR, producing 87-bp fragments spanning the CDR3 region. Sequencing of the amplicons was done on the Illumina HiSeq platform. The authors processed their data as follows. PCR bias was corrected computationally using synthetic template baselines, and reads within Hamming distance 2 were collapsed, with unmergeable singletons discarded. Reads were aligned against IMGT to assign V, D and J genes, CDR3 length and insertions or deletions at six rearrangement sites. Within each subset, clonotype counts were normalized to sorted cell number, and only after that were true diversity and Gini coefficients computed with the tcR R package. The overlap coefficient, calculated on TCRB nucleotide sequences, was used to quantify repertoire sharing. TCRdb retrieved this table from immuneACCESS and kept in-frame rearrangements only. Not all clones are present; in checked studies, unresolved V genes account for under half, and no reason is known for the remainder. That table furnishes V, J and clone size, whereas the DNA furnished D and trimming. The sample table holds under 300,000 clones, of which 25% to 35% were seen once. The ten largest clones capture 4% of the sample.

Sequencing was carried out using central memory CD4+ T cells from blood. The receptor comes from a man aged 25 to 40 in good health. Rearrangement joined TRBV30 to TRBJ2-5, and 13 bases in between align with TRBD2. The assigned J gene may be wrong: the sequence end matches TRBJ2-7 better. The DNA sequence follows: TGTGCCTGGAGTACTAGCGGGGGGGCCTACGAGCAGTACTTC. Translated, it gives CAWSTSGGAYEQYF.